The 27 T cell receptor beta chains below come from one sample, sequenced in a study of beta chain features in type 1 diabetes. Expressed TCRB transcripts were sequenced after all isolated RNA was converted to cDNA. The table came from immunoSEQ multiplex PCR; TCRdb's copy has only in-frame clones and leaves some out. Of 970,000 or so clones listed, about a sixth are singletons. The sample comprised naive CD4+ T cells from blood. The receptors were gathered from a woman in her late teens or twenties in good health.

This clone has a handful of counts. DNA for the CDR3: TGTGCCAGTAGTATACGGGCTAGCGGGGAACAAGAGACCCAGTACTTC. The encoded protein is CASSIRASGEQETQYF. The chain uses TRBV19 and TRBJ2-5; 9 bases are shared with TRBD2. V shed 2 bases, J shed 2 bases, and the junction held 6 bases outside the gene matches. CDR3 length equals 16 residues. Looked up from germline, CDR1 is LNHDA and CDR2 is SQIVND (reference sequence).

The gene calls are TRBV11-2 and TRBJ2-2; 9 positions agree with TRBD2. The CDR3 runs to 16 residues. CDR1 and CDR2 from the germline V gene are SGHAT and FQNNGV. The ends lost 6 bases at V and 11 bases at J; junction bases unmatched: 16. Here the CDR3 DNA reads TGTGCCAGCAGTCTCCAGCCGGGACTAGCAATCTCAGAGCTGTTTTTT. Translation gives CASSLQPGLAISELFF. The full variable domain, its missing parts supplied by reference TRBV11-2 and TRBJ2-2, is EAGVAQSPRYKIIEKRQSVAFWCNPISGHATLYWYQQILGQGPKLLIQFQNNGVVDDSQLPKDRFSAERLKGVDSTLKIQPAKLEDSAVYLCASSLQPGLAISELFFGEGSRLTVL.

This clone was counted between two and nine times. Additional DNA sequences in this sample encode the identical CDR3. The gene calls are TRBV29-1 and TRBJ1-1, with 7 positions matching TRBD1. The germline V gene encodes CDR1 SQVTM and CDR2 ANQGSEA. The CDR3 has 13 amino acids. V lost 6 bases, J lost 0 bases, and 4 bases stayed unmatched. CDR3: CSVEGQMNTEAFF. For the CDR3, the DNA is TGCAGCGTGGAGGGACAGATGAACACTGAAGCTTTCTTT.

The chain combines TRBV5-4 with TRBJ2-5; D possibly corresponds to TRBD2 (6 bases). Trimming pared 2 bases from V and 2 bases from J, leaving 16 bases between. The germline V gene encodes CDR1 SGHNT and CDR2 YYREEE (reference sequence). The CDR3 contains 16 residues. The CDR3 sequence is CASSFLRAEGQETQYF. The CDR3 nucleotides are TGTGCCAGCAGCTTCCTACGGGCGGAGGGGCAAGAGACCCAGTACTTC.

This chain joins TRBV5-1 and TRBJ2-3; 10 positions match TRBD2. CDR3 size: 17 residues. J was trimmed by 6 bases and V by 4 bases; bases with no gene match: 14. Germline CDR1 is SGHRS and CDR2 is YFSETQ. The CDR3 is CASSPSPSGRFFDTQYF. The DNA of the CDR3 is TGCGCCAGCAGCCCCAGCCCTAGCGGGAGATTCTTTGATACGCAGTATTTT.

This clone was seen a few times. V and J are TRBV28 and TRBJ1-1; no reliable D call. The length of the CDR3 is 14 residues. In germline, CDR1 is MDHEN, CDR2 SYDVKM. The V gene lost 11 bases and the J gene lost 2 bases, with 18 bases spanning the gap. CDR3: CAADHKAFNTEAFF. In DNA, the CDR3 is TGTGCCGCGGATCACAAGGCTTTCAACACTGAAGCTTTCTTT.

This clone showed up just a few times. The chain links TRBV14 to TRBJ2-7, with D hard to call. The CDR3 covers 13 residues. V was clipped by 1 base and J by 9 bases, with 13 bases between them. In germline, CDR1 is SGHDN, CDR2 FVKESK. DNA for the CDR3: TGTGCCAGCAGCCAAGCTGGGTCCAGTGTGCAGTACTTC. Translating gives CASSQAGSSVQYF.

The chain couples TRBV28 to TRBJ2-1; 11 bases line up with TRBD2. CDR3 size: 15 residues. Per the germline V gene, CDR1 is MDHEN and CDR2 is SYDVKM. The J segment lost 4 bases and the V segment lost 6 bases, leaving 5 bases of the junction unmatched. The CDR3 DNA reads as TGTGCCAGCAGCCGACTAGCGGGACGGTACAATGAGCAGTTCTTC. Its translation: CASSRLAGRYNEQFF.

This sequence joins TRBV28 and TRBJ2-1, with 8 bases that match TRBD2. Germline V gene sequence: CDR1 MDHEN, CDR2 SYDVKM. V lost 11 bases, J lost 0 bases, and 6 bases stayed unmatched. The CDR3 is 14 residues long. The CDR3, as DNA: TGTGCCGGGGGACTAGGGAACTCCTACAATGAGCAGTTCTTC. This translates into CAGGLGNSYNEQFF.

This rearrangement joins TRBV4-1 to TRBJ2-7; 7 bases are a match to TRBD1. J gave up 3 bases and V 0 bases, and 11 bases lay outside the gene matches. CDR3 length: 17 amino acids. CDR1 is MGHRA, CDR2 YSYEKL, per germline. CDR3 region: CASSQEIEADRFYEQYF. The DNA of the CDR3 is TGCGCCAGCAGCCAAGAGATTGAGGCGGACAGGTTCTACGAGCAGTACTTC.

The CDR3 protein is CASSEPPSGYEQYF. The DNA for the CDR3 is TGTGCCAGCAGCGAACCGCCCTCGGGGTACGAGCAGTACTTC. The V gene is TRBV7-8, the J gene TRBJ2-5; maybe TRBD2 (5 bases). The J call is in doubt because the DNA end fits TRBJ2-7 better. The CDR3 sequence is 14 residues long. Germline V gives CDR1 SGHVS, CDR2 FQNEAQ.

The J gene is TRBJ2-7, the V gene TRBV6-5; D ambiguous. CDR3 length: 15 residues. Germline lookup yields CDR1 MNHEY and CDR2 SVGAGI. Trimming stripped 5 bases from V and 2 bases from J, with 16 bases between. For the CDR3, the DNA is TGTGCCAGCAGTCGAACCGATAGGACCGCCTACGAGCAGTACTTC. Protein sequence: CASSRTDRTAYEQYF.

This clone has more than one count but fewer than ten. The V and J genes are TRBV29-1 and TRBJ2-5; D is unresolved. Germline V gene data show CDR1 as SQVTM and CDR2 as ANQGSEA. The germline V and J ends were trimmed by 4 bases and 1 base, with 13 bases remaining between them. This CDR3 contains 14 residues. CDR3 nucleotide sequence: TGCAGCGTTGGGGCCTTGTACAGCCAAGAGACCCAGTACTTC. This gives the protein CSVGALYSQETQYF.

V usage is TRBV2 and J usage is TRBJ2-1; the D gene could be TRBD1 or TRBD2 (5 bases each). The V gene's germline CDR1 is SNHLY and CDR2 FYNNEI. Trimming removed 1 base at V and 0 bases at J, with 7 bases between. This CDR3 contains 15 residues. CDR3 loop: CASSEEGTSYNEQFF. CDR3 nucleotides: TGTGCCAGCAGTGAAGAGGGGACCTCCTACAATGAGCAGTTCTTC.

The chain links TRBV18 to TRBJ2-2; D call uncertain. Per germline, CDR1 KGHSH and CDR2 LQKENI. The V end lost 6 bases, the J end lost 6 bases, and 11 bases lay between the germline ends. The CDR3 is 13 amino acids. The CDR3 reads CASSRIEAGELFF. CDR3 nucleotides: TGTGCCAGCTCCCGGATCGAAGCCGGGGAGCTGTTTTTT. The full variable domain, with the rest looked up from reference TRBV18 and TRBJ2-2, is NAGVMQNPRHLVRRRGQEARLRCSPMKGHSHVYWYRQLPEEGLKFMVYLQKENIIDESGMPKERFSAEFPKEGPSILRIQQVVRGDSAAYFCASSRIEAGELFFGEGSRLTVL.

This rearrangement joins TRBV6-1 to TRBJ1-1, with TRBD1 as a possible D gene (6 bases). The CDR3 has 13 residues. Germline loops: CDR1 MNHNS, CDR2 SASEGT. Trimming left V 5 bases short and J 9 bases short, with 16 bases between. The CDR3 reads CASSYGDRPQAFF. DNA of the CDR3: TGTGCCAGCAGTTATGGAGACAGGCCCCAAGCTTTCTTT.

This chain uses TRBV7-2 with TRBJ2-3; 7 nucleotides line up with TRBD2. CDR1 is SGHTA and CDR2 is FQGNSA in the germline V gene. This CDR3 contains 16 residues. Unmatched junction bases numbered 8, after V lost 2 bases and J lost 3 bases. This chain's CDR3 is CASSLWSGGGTDTQYF. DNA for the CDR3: TGTGCCAGCAGCTTATGGTCGGGCGGGGGAACAGATACGCAGTATTTT.

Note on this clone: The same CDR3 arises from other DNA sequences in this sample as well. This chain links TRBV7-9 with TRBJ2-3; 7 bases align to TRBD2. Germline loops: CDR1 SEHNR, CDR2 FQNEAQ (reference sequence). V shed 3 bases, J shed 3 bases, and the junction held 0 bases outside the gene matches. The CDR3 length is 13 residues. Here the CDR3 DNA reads TGTGCCAGCAGCTTGGGGGGGACAGATACGCAGTATTTT. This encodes CASSLGGTDTQYF.

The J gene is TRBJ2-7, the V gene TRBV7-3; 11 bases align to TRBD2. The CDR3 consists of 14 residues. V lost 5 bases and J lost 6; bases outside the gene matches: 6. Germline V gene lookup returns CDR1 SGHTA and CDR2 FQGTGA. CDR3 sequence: CASSHGGLAAEQYF. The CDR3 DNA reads TGTGCCAGCAGCCACGGGGGACTAGCGGCCGAGCAGTACTTC.

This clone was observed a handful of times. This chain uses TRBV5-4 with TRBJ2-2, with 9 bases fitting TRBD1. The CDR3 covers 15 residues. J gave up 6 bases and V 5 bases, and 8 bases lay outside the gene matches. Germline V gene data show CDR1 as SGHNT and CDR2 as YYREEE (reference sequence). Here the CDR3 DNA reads TGTGCCAGCAGTTCGGGGGACAGGGTTGCCGGGGAGCTGTTTTTT. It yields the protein CASSSGDRVAGELFF.

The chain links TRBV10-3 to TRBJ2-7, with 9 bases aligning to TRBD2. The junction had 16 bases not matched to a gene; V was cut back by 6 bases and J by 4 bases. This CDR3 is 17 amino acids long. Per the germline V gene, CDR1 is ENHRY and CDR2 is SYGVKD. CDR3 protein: CAISTPQPAGGLYEQYF. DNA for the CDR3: TGTGCCATCAGCACCCCTCAACCAGCGGGAGGATTGTACGAGCAGTACTTC.

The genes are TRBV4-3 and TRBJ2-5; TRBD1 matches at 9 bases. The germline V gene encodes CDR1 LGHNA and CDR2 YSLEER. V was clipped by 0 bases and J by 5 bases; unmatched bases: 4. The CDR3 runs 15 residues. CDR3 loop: CASSQEWDRVETQYF. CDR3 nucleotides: TGCGCCAGCAGCCAAGAATGGGACAGGGTTGAGACCCAGTACTTC.

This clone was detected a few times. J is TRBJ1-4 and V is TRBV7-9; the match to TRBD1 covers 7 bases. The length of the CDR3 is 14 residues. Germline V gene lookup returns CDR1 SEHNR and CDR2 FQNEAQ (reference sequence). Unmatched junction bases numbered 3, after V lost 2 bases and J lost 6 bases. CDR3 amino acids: CASSLTQGDEKLFF. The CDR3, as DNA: TGTGCCAGCAGCTTAACCCAGGGGGATGAAAAACTGTTTTTT.

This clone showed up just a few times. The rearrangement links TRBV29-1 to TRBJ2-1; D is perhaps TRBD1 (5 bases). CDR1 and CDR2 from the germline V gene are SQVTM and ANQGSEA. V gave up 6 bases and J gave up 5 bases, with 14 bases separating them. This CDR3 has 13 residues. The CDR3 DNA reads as TGCAGCGTAATGGGGCCTATAAACAATGAGCAGTTCTTC. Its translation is CSVMGPINNEQFF.

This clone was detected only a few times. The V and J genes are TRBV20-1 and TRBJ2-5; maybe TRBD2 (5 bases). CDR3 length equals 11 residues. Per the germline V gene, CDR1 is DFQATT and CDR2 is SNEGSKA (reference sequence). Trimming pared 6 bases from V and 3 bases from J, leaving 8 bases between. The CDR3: CSAKAEETQYF. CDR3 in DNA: TGCAGTGCGAAAGCGGAAGAGACCCAGTACTTC.

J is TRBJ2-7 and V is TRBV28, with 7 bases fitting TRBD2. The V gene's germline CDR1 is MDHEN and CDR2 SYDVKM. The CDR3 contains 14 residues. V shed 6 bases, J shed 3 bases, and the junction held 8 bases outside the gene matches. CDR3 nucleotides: TGTGCCAGCAGGGAGAGCGGGATTGGCTACGAGCAGTACTTC. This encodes CASRESGIGYEQYF.

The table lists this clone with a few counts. CDR3 loop: CASSARRAEAFF. The CDR3 DNA is TGTGCCAGCAGCGCCCGCCGGGCTGAAGCTTTCTTT. This chain links TRBV7-2 with TRBJ1-1; D remains ambiguous. The CDR3 covers 12 residues. V lost 5 bases, J lost 6 bases, and 10 bases lay in between. Per germline, CDR1 SGHTA and CDR2 FQGNSA.